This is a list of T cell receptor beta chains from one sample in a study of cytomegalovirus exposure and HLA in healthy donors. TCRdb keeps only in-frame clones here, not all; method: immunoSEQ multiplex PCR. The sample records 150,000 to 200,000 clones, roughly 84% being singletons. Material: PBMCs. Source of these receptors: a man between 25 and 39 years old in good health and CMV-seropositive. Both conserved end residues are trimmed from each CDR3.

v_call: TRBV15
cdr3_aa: ATSREGQGRYEQY

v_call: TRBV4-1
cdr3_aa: ASSQGTGDGYT

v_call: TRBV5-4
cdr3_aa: ASSLGRGKRGETQY

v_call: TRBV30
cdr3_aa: AWSRGVGRYEQY

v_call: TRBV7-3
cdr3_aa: ASSFGLAGDGEQF

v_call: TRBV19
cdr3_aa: ASSIVRDSTYEQY

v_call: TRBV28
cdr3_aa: ASSAAGGFRTDTQY

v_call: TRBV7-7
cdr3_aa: ASSSAGGRTGELF

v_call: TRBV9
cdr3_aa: ASSKTGTSGTDTQY

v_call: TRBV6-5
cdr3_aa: ASSTLEFSNQPQH

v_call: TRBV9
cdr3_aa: ASSVRDSNSPLH

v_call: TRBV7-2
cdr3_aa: ASSLPETDTQY

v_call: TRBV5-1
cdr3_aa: ASSLERRGTEAF

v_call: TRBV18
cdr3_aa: ASSEGLAAEQF

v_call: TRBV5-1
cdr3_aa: ASSTGQGNQPQH

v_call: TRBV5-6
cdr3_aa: ASSPSLDSRVYEQY

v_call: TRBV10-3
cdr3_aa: AISESTSVWETQY

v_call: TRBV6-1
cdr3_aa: ASRIAAADYGYT

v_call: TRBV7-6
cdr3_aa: ASSFGLAESSYNEQF

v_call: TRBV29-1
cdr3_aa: SVARANYGYT

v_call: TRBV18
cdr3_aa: ASSSEDTQY

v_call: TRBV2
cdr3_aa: ASTWTGEETQY

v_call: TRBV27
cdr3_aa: ASRGLAGGSTDTQY

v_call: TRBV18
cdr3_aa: ASSPPGQSFNQPQH

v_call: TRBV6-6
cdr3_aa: ASSYYAGRSRQPQH

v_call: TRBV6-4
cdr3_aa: ASSDSTATGANVLT

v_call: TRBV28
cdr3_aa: ASSLWRESYEQY

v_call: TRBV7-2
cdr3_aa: ASSLQDSRSYEQY

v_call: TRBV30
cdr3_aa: AWSPKPGLINPSSYEQY

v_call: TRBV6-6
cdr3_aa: ASSLGGVTEAF

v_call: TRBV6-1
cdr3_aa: ASSDRFEQY

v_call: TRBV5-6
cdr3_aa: ASSLAREGHFEQY

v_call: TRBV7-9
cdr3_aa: ASSLGGQGQETQY

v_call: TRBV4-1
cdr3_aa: ASSQEGAHSGANVLT

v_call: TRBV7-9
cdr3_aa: ASSLVSALNSPLH

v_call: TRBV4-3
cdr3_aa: ASSQVSYPGTSYNEQF

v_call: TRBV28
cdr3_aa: ASSIGTSGPYEQY

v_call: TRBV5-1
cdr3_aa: ASSTTGDGGYT

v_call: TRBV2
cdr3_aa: ASRPGLAGYEQY

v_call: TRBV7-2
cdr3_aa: ASSQELNDYGYT

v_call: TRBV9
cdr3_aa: ASSVDDRWGTEAF

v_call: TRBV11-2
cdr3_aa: ASSFGSGETQY

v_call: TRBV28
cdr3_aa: ASKTGREGFRDTGELF

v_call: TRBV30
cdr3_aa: AWNLAGESQPQH

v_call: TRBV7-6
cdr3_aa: ASSLGGQTQY

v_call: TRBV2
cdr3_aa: ASRTTGVSEAF

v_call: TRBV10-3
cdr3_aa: AISPPGRGGSGELF

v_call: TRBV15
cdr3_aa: ATSRAGGLSYEQY

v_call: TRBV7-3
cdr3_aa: PPAGGLGRGNQPQH